These 24 T cell receptor beta chains originate from one sample sequenced in a study of cytomegalovirus exposure and HLA in healthy donors. Primers included in the PCR were 60 Vbeta and 13 Jbeta primers. Measured with immunoSEQ multiplex PCR; TCRdb has only the in-frame clones, and not every one. The repertoire consists of about 120,000 clones, with around 74% occurring once and the leading ten covering approximately 30%. Sequences were obtained from PBMCs. The receptors were sampled from a man aged 55 to 70 in good health and CMV-seropositive.

The CDR3 loop reads CASSSGERGTYEQYF. In DNA form, the CDR3 reads TGTGCCAGCAGCTCCGGGGAGCGGGGGACCTACGAGCAGTACTTC. The V gene is TRBV11-3, the J gene TRBJ2-7; 8 bases agree with TRBD2. CDR3 size: 15 residues. V trimming: 4 bases; J trimming: 2 bases; junction bases outside the gene matches: 7. CDR1 SGHNT and CDR2 YENEEA come from the germline V gene.

The chain is built from TRBV25-1 and TRBJ2-4; 10 bases fit TRBD2. CDR3 length: 18 residues. Germline CDR1 and CDR2: MGHDK and SYGVNS. V lost 3 bases to trimming and J lost 5 bases; unmatched junction nucleotides: 13. The CDR3 protein is CASSEAPGTSAKENIQYF. As DNA, the CDR3 is TGTGCCAGCAGTGAGGCACCCGGGACTAGCGCGAAGGAAAACATTCAGTACTTC. The full variable domain, completed using reference TRBV25-1 and TRBJ2-4, is EADIYQTPRYLVIGTGKKITLECSQTMGHDKMYWYQQDPGMELHLIHYSYGVNSTEKGDLSSESTVSRIRTEHFPLTLESARPSHTSQYLCASSEAPGTSAKENIQYFGAGTRLSVL.

The rearrangement uses TRBV7-9 and TRBJ1-1, with 7 bases lining up with TRBD1. This CDR3 is 15 amino acids long. V lost 5 bases, J lost 1 base, and 7 bases stayed unmatched. CDR1 is SEHNR, CDR2 FQNEAQ, per germline (reference sequence). The CDR3 region has the DNA TGTGCCAGCAGCCAATGGGACAGTTCGAACACTGAAGCTTTCTTT. Translation gives CASSQWDSSNTEAFF.

The gene calls are TRBV7-3 and TRBJ2-1, with 9 bases fitting TRBD2. Per germline, CDR1 SGHTA and CDR2 FQGTGA. Trimming took 2 bases from V and 10 from J; bases not matched to a gene: 0. This CDR3 region has 12 residues. The CDR3 spells CASSLLAGEQFF. The CDR3 DNA reads as TGTGCCAGCAGCTTACTAGCGGGGGAGCAGTTCTTC. Together with reference TRBV7-3 and TRBJ2-1, the CDR3 gives the full variable domain: GAGVSQTPSNKVTEKGKYVELRCDPISGHTALYWYRQSLGQGPEFLIYFQGTGAADDSGLPNDRFFAVRPEGSVSTLKIQRTERGDSAVYLCASSLLAGEQFFGPGTRLTVL.

The chain carries TRBV2 and TRBJ1-5, with unresolved D. CDR1 and CDR2 (germline): SNHLY, FYNNEI. The V gene lost 5 bases and the J gene lost 3 bases, with 11 bases spanning the gap. The CDR3 is 14 residues long. The DNA of the CDR3 is TGTGCCAGCAGTCTGGGGAGGGCCAATCAGCCCCAGCATTTT. Encoded protein: CASSLGRANQPQHF.

CDR3 bases: TGTGCCAGCAGCTCCCCCGTTCGGGAGGGCCATAGCACCGGGGAGCTGTTTTTT. Residues: CASSSPVREGHSTGELFF. The rearrangement links TRBV11-2 to TRBJ2-2; 8 positions agree with TRBD2. The CDR3 loop spans 18 amino acids. Germline V gives CDR1 SGHAT, CDR2 FQNNGV. Unmatched junction bases numbered 14, after V lost 4 bases and J lost 4 bases.

The chain uses TRBV10-3 and TRBJ2-7, with TRBD2 as a possible D gene (6 bases). CDR3 length: 15 amino acids. V lost 4 bases and J 6 bases, leaving 19 bases between the germline ends. In germline, CDR1 is ENHRY, CDR2 SYGVKD. Written as DNA, the CDR3 is TGTGCCATCAGTGGGATCCGGGACCTGGGGGGCGAGCAGTACTTC. Its translation is CAISGIRDLGGEQYF.

This chain links TRBV19 with TRBJ2-2; 7 bases agree with TRBD2. Trimming removed 6 bases from V and 3 bases from J; junction bases left unmatched: 7. Germline CDR1 reads LNHDA; CDR2 reads SQIVND (reference sequence). This CDR3 region has 15 residues. The CDR3 DNA reads as TGTGCCAGTAGCCCCCGGCGGGGGTACACCGGGGAGCTGTTTTTT. As protein: CASSPRRGYTGELFF.

This rearrangement joins TRBV29-1 to TRBJ2-7; no clear D. Trimming removed 2 bases from V and 2 bases from J, with 19 bases in between. Germline CDR1 is SQVTM and CDR2 is ANQGSEA. The CDR3 runs 16 residues. CDR3 protein: CSVESPTRGGPYEQYF. The CDR3, as DNA: TGCAGCGTTGAAAGTCCAACTCGAGGCGGTCCCTACGAGCAGTACTTC.

The CDR3 nucleotides are TGCAGCGTCGGAGAGGCGTACACTGAAGCTTTCTTT. This translates into CSVGEAYTEAFF. The chain carries TRBV29-1 and TRBJ1-1; no clear D gene. The CDR3 has 12 amino acids. Germline loops: CDR1 SQVTM, CDR2 ANQGSEA. V gave up 6 bases and J gave up 3 bases, with 11 bases separating them.

CDR3 amino acids: CASNSLPYYEQYF. For the CDR3, the DNA is TGTGCCAGCAACAGCCTCCCGTACTACGAGCAGTACTTC. The J gene is TRBJ2-7, the V gene TRBV6-1; D gene uncertain. Germline values: CDR1 MNHNS, CDR2 SASEGT. The CDR3 is made up of 13 amino acids. The V gene lost 7 bases and the J gene lost 3 bases, with 13 bases spanning the gap.

Here the CDR3 DNA reads TGTGCCAGCTCACCTCCGGGGGGCCTAGGCGGGGAGCTGTTTTTT. Its protein is CASSPPGGLGGELFF. The chain couples TRBV18 to TRBJ2-2; D may be TRBD2 (7 bases). The CDR3 covers 15 residues. From germline, CDR1 is KGHSH and CDR2 LQKENI. Deletions cut 3 bases from V and 7 bases from J, with 15 bases between.

V gene TRBV7-2 combines with J gene TRBJ2-1; D is perhaps TRBD1 (5 bases). CDR1 is SGHTA, CDR2 FQGNSA, per germline. CDR3 length: 17 residues. V dropped 1 base and J dropped 2 bases, with 15 bases sitting between them. The CDR3 here is CASSLEMWTPTYNEQFF. The CDR3 DNA reads TGTGCCAGCAGCTTAGAAATGTGGACACCGACCTACAATGAGCAGTTCTTC.

The chain has TRBV10-2 and TRBJ1-3, with 8 bases identical to TRBD1. Germline V CDR1 and CDR2: WSHSY, SAAADI. This CDR3 has 16 residues. With V trimmed by 6 bases and J by 2 bases, 9 bases remained unmatched. The CDR3 DNA sequence: TGCGCCAGCAGAAATGGACAGGGACATGCTGGAAACACCATATATTTT. This sequence encodes CASRNGQGHAGNTIYF.

V usage is TRBV6-1 and J usage is TRBJ1-3, with 8 bases fitting TRBD1. From germline, CDR1 is MNHNS and CDR2 SASEGT. The ends lost 4 bases at V and 3 bases at J; junction bases unmatched: 5. CDR3 size: 15 residues. CDR3 in amino acids: CASSGRTGIGNTIYF. The CDR3 DNA reads TGTGCCAGCAGTGGTCGGACAGGGATTGGAAACACCATATATTTT.

The chain employs TRBV5-1 and TRBJ1-1; TRBD1 agrees at 7 bases. The CDR3 has 15 amino acids. Germline V lookup: CDR1 SGHRS, CDR2 YFSETQ. The trim removed 4 bases at V and 2 bases at J, leaving 8 bases unmatched. CDR3 DNA: TGCGCCAGCAGCATGGTGGGACAGATTAACACTGAAGCTTTCTTT. Translating gives CASSMVGQINTEAFF.

This clone was found once. J is TRBJ2-1 and V is TRBV2; 9 nucleotides agree with TRBD2. The CDR3 length is 15 residues. Germline V gene lookup returns CDR1 SNHLY and CDR2 FYNNEI. Germline trimming cut 4 bases from V and 5 bases from J; bases unmatched to any gene: 6. The chain's CDR3 is CASSAGTSRDNEQFF. In DNA, the CDR3 is TGTGCCAGCAGTGCCGGGACTAGCAGGGACAATGAGCAGTTCTTC.

The gene calls are TRBV6-5 and TRBJ2-7; possibly TRBD1 for D (6 bases). V lost 5 bases and J 0 bases, leaving 11 bases between the germline ends. Germline CDR1 is MNHEY and CDR2 is SVGAGI. The CDR3 spans 14 residues. The CDR3 loop is CASSTGWSSYEQYF. CDR3 in DNA: TGTGCCAGCAGTACAGGGTGGAGCTCCTACGAGCAGTACTTC.

This chain links TRBV28 with TRBJ1-2, with D possibly TRBD1 on 5 matching bases. V lost 6 bases, J lost 2 bases, and 10 bases lay in between. The CDR3 runs to 13 residues. CDR1 is MDHEN and CDR2 is SYDVKM in the germline V gene. The CDR3 DNA follows: TGTGCCAGCAGCCGAGGACAAAACTATGGCTACACCTTC. It yields the protein CASSRGQNYGYTF.

The V and J genes are TRBV19 and TRBJ2-7; TRBD2 matches at 13 bases. This CDR3 spans 14 amino acids. Germline CDR1 is LNHDA and CDR2 is SQIVND (reference sequence). V shed 9 bases, J shed 4 bases, and the junction held 6 bases outside the gene matches. The CDR3 DNA is TGTGCCAGCAGTTGGACTAGCGGGAGTTACGAGCAGTACTTC. Its translation: CASSWTSGSYEQYF.

This clone was seen a handful of times. The rearrangement joins TRBV14 to TRBJ2-3, with 11 bases that match TRBD2. The CDR3 consists of 16 residues. Germline trimming cut 4 bases from V and 1 base from J; bases unmatched to any gene: 4. The germline V gene encodes CDR1 SGHDN and CDR2 FVKESK. This chain's CDR3 is CASSRGLAAGTDTQYF. The CDR3 DNA reads TGTGCCAGCAGCCGGGGACTAGCGGCTGGCACAGATACGCAGTATTTT.

CDR3 sequence (DNA): TGTGCCAGTAGTACCCTGCGGGGGAGCTTCGAGCAGTACTTC. Amino acid sequence: CASSTLRGSFEQYF. The rearrangement links TRBV19 to TRBJ2-7; 7 bases line up with TRBD2. This CDR3 comprises 14 residues. CDR1 and CDR2 (germline): LNHDA, SQIVND (reference sequence). The J segment lost 6 bases and the V segment lost 4 bases, leaving 9 bases of the junction unmatched. Full variable domain (missing parts from reference TRBV19 and TRBJ2-7): DGGITQSPKYLFRKEGQNVTLSCEQNLNHDAMYWYRQDPGQGLRLIYYSQIVNDFQKGDIAEGYSVSREKKESFPLTVTSAQKNPTAFYLCASSTLRGSFEQYFGPGTRLTVT.

V and J are TRBV28 and TRBJ1-2; no clear D gene. Germline V gene sequence: CDR1 MDHEN, CDR2 SYDVKM. Trimming left V 8 bases short and J 5 bases short, with 9 bases between. The CDR3 is 11 residues long. CDR3 sequence: CASGYSYGYTF. The CDR3 DNA reads as TGTGCCAGCGGATACAGTTATGGCTACACCTTC.

This clone is a singleton in its sample. V and J are TRBV5-1 and TRBJ2-4; 10 bases are shared with TRBD1. Germline loops: CDR1 SGHRS, CDR2 YFSETQ. J gave up 0 bases and V 5 bases, and 11 bases lay outside the gene matches. This CDR3 spans 18 amino acids. For the CDR3, the DNA is TGCGCCAGCAGACTGCAAAAGACAGGGGGCGCAGCCAAAAACATTCAGTACTTC. Protein sequence: CASRLQKTGGAAKNIQYF.